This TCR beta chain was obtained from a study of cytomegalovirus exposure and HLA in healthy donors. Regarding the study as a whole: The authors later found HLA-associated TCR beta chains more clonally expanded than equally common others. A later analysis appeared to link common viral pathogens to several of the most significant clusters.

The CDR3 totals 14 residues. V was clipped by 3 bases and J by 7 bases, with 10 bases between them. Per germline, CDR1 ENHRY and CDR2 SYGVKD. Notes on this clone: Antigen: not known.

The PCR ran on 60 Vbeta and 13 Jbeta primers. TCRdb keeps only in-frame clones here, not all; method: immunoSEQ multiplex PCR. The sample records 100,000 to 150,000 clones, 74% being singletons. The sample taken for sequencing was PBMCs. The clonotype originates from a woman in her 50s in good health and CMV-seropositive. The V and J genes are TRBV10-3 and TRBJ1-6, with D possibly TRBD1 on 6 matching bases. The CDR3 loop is CAISDLQGNSPLHF. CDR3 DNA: TGTGCCATCAGTGATTTACAGGGAAATTCACCCCTCCACTTT.